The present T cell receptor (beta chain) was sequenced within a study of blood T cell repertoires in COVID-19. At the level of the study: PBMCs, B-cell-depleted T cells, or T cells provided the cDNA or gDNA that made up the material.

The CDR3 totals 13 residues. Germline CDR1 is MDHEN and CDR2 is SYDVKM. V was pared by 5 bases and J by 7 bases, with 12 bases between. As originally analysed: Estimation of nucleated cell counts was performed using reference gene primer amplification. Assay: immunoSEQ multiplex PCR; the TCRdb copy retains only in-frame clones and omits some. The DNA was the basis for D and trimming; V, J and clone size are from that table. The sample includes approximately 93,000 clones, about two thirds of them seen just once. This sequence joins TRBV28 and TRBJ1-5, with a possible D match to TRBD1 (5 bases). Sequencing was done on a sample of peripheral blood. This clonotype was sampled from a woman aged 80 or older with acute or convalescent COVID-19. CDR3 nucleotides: TGTGCCAGCAGTGCAATCACAGGACAGCCCCAGCATTTT. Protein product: CASSAITGQPQHF.